This T cell receptor beta chain is drawn from a study of identical twins. This clonotype was found a few times. The germline CDR1 and CDR2 sequences are MNHEY and SVGAGI. This CDR3 is built from 17 residues. The germline V and J ends were trimmed by 4 bases and 0 bases, with 13 bases remaining between them. A template switching step contributed a universal primer site, while unique molecular identifiers were present in the cDNA. TCRdb called the 5' RACE reads again in MiXCR, with one record for every CDR3 protein. The table lists about 250,000 distinct CDR3 sequences, 11% to 15% of them singletons. Sequencing was performed on memory (CD45RO+) T cells sorted from blood. The sequence was collected from a woman aged 18-35 years in good health. V gene TRBV6-5 combines with J gene TRBJ2-6; a weak D match, TRBD1 (6 bases). The CDR3 sequence is CASSSDSYYSGANVLTF. The CDR3 nucleotides read TGTGCCAGCAGTTCGGACAGTTACTACTCTGGGGCCAACGTCCTGACTTTC.